The entry that follows covers one T cell receptor (beta chain) sequence. The sample belongs to a study of T cells in localized non-small cell lung cancer. Germline CDR1 and CDR2: MNHEY and SVGAGI. The CDR3 has 15 residues. With V trimmed by 6 bases and J by 9 bases, 16 bases remained unmatched. The table came from immunoSEQ multiplex PCR; TCRdb's copy has only in-frame clones and leaves some out. The sample yields about 78,000 clones, just under 85% seen once. The V call is TRBV6-5, the J call TRBJ2-5, with 7 bases matching TRBD1. Sample: peripheral blood, taken before any cancer treatment. This clonotype was obtained from a man aged 35 to 69 with stage I lung adenocarcinoma. CDR3 loop: CASRKTTGPKLAQYF. For the CDR3, the DNA is TGTGCCAGCAGAAAAACGACAGGGCCCAAGTTGGCCCAGTACTTC.